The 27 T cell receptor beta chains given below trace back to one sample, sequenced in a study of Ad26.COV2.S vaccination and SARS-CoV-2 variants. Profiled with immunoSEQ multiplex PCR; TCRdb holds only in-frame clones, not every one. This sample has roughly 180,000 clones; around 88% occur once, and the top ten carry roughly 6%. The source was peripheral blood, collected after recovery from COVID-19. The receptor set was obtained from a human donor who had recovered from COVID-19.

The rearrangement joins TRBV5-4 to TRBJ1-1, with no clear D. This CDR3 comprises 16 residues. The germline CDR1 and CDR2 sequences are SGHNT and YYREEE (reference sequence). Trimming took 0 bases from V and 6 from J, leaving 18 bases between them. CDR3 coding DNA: TGTGCCAGCAGCTTGGGGGCCGTTCTAACTCGGCCTGAAGCTTTCTTT. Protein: CASSLGAVLTRPEAFF.

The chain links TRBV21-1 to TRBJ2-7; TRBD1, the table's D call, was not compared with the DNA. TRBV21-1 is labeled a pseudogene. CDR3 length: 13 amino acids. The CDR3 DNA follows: TGTGCCAGGAACCCCCCAGGTACCTACGAGCAGTACTTC. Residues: CARNPPGTYEQYF.

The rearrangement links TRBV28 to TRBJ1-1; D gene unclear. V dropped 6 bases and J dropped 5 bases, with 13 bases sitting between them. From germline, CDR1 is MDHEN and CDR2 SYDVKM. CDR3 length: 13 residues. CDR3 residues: CASSPFRKTEAFF. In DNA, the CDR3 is TGTGCCAGCAGCCCTTTTCGGAAGACTGAAGCTTTCTTT.

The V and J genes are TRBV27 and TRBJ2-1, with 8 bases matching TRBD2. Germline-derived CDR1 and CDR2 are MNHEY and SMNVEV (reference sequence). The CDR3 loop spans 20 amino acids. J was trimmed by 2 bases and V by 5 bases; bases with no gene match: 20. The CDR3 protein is CASSRYREGLLPNAYNEQFF. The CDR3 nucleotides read TGTGCCAGCAGTCGTTATCGGGAGGGCCTTCTCCCCAACGCCTACAATGAGCAGTTCTTC.

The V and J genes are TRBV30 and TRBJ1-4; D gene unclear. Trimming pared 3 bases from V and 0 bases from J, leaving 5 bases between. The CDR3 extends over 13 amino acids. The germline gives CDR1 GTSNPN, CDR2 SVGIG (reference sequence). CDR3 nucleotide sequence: TGTGCCTGGAGGCAATCAACTAATGAAAAACTGTTTTTT. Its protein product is CAWRQSTNEKLFF.

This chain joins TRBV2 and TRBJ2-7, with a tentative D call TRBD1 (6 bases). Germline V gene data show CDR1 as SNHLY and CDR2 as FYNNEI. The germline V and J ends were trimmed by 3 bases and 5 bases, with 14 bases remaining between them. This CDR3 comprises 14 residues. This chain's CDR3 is CASSEVQGLNEQYF. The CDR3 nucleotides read TGTGCCAGCAGTGAGGTACAGGGTCTAAACGAGCAGTACTTC.

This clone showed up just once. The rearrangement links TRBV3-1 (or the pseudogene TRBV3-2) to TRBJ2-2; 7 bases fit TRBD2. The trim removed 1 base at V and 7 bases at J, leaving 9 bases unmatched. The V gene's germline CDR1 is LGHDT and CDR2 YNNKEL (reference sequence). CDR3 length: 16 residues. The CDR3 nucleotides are TGTGCCAGCAGCCAAGTGGGTAGCGGGTCTATCGGGGAGCTGTTTTTT. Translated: CASSQVGSGSIGELFF.

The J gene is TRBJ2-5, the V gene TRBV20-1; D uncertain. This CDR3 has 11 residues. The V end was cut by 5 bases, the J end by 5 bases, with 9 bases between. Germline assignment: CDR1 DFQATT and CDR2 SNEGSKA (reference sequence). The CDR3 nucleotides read TGCAGTGCTTGTTTGAGGGAGACCCAGTACTTC. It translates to CSACLRETQYF.

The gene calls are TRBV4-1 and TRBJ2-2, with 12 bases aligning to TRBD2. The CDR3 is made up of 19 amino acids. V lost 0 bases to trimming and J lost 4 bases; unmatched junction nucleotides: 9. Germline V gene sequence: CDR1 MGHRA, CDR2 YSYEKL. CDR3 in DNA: TGCGCCAGCAGCCAAGAAAGCTTACTAGCGGGAGGCGGCACCGGGGAGCTGTTTTTT. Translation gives CASSQESLLAGGGTGELFF.

CDR3 DNA sequence: TGTGCCAGCAGTTTACAGCTTGGGCTAAACACTGAAGCTTTCTTT. It yields the protein CASSLQLGLNTEAFF. The genes are TRBV28 and TRBJ1-1; unclear D gene. The CDR3 runs to 15 residues. Germline V gives CDR1 MDHEN, CDR2 SYDVKM. V lost 2 bases, J lost 2 bases, and 12 bases lay in between.

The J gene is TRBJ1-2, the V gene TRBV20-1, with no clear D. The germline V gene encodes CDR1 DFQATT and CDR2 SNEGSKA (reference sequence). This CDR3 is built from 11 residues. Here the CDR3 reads CVVIANYGYTF. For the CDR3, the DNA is TGCGTGGTGATAGCTAACTATGGCTACACCTTC.

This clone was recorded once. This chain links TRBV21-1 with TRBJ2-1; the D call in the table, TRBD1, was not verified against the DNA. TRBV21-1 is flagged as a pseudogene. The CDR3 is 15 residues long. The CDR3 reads CASSLGTGRYNEQFF. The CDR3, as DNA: TGTGCCAGCAGCCTCGGGACAGGGCGTTACAATGAGCAGTTCTTC.

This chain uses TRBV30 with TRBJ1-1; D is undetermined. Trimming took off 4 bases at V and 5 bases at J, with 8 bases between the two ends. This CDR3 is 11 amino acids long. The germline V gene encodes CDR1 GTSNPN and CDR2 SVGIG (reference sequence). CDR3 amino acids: CAWTEGTEAFF. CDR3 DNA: TGTGCCTGGACCGAGGGAACTGAAGCTTTCTTT.

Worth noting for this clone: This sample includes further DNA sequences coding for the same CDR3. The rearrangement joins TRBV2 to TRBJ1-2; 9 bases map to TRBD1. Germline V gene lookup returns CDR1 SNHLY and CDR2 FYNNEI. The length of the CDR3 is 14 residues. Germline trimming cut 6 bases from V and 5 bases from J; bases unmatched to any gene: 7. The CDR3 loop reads CASSEGQGGYGYTF. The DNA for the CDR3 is TGTGCCAGCAGCGAGGGACAGGGAGGGTATGGCTACACCTTC.

CDR3 DNA: TGTGCCAGCAGCCAAGAACTAGCGGGAGCCATCTACAATGAGCAGTTCTTC. It translates to CASSQELAGAIYNEQFF. The chain employs TRBV4-2 and TRBJ2-1; 11 nucleotides match TRBD2. With V trimmed by 0 bases and J by 3 bases, 4 bases remained unmatched. The CDR3 is made up of 17 amino acids. Germline CDR1 LGHNA, CDR2 YNFKEQ.

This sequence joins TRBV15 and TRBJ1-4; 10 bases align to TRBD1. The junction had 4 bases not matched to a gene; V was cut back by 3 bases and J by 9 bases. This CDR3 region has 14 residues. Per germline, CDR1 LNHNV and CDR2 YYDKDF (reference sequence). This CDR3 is CATSSEGQGKKLFF. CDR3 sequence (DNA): TGTGCCACCAGCAGTGAGGGACAGGGGAAAAAACTGTTTTTT. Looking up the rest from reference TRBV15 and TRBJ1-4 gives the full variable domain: DAMVIQNPRYQVTQFGKPVTLSCSQTLNHNVMYWYQQKSSQAPKLLFHYYDKDFNNEADTPDNFQSRRPNTSFCFLDIRSPGLGDTAMYLCATSSEGQGKKLFFGSGTQLSVL.

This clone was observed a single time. CDR3 protein: CASRGGAGQVLTGYTF. The DNA for the CDR3 is TGTGCCAGCAGGGGGGGGGCGGGACAGGTTCTTACCGGCTACACCTTC. The chain links TRBV5-6 to TRBJ1-2; TRBD1 matches 8 bases. Trimming cost V 5 bases and J 8 bases; bases outside gene matches: 17. There are 16 residues in the CDR3. From germline, CDR1 is SGHDT and CDR2 YYEEEE.

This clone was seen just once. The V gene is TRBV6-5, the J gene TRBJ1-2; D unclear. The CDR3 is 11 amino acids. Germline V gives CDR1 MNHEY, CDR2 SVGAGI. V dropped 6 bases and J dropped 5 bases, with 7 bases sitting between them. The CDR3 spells CASREPYGYTF. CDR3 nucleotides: TGTGCCAGCAGGGAGCCATATGGCTACACCTTC.

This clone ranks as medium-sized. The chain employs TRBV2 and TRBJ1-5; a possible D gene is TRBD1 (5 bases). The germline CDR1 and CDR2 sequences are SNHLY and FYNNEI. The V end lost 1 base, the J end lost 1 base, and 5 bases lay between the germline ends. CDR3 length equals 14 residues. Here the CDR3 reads CASSEEGSNQPQHF. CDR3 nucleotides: TGTGCCAGCAGTGAAGAGGGGAGCAATCAGCCCCAGCATTTT.

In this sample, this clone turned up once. DNA of the CDR3: TGTGCCAGCAGCATGGACGGAGACTATGGCTACACCTTC. It codes for CASSMDGDYGYTF. The chain links TRBV5-6 to TRBJ1-2; D is ambiguous. V lost 4 bases, J lost 3 bases, and 10 bases lay in between. The CDR3 consists of 13 residues. Germline-derived CDR1 and CDR2 are SGHDT and YYEEEE. Filled out from reference TRBV5-6 and TRBJ1-2, the complete variable domain reads DAGVTQSPTHLIKTRGQQVTLRCSPKSGHDTVSWYQQALGQGPQFIFQYYEEEERQRGNFPDRFSGHQFPNYSSELNVNALLLGDSALYLCASSMDGDYGYTFGSGTRLTVV.

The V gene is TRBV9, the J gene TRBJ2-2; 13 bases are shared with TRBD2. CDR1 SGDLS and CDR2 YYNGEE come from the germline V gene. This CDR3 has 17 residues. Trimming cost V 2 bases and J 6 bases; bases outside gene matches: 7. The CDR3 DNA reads TGTGCCAGCAGCGTCGGACTAGCGGGAGAGAGGGCCGGGGAGCTGTTTTTT. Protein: CASSVGLAGERAGELFF.

CDR3 in DNA: TGTGCCAGTAGTATAATCGGGGGAGGTACTGAAGCTTTCTTT. Its protein product is CASSIIGGGTEAFF. V and J are TRBV19 and TRBJ1-1; D might be TRBD1 (5 bases). Deletions cut 2 bases from V and 5 bases from J, with 12 bases between. Germline V CDR1 and CDR2: LNHDA, SQIVND (reference sequence). The CDR3 is 14 residues long.

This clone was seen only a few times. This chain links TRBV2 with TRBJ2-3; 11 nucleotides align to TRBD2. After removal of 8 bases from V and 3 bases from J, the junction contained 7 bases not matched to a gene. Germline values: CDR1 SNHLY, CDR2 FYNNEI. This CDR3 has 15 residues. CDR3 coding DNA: TGTGCCAGCGCGGCTAGCGGGAGGTATACAGATACGCAGTATTTT. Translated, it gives CASAASGRYTDTQYF.

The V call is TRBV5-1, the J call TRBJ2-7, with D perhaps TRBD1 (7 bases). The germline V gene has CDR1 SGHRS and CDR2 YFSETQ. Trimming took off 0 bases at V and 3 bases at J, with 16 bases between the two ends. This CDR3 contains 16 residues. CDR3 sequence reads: CASSLGPGGGNYEQYF. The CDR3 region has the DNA TGCGCCAGCAGCTTGGGGCCAGGGGGAGGAAACTACGAGCAGTACTTC. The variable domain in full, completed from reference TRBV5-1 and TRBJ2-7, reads KAGVTQTPRYLIKTRGQQVTLSCSPISGHRSVSWYQQTPGQGLQFLFEYFSETQRNKGNFPGRFSGRQFSNSRSEMNVSTLELGDSALYLCASSLGPGGGNYEQYFGPGTRLTVT.

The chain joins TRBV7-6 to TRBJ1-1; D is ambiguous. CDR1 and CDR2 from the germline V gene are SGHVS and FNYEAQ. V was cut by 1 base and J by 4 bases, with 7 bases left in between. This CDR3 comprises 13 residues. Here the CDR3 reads CASSLEPGTEAFF. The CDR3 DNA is TGTGCCAGCAGCTTAGAACCGGGCACTGAAGCTTTCTTT.

This CDR3 reads CASSPGGEGVNEKLFF. CDR3 DNA sequence: TGTGCCAGCAGCCCAGGGGGAGAGGGAGTTAATGAAAAACTGTTTTTT. The gene calls are TRBV7-8 and TRBJ1-4, with TRBD1 matching over 7 bases. Germline loops: CDR1 SGHVS, CDR2 FQNEAQ. V trimming: 5 bases; J trimming: 4 bases; junction bases outside the gene matches: 10. This CDR3 is built from 16 residues.

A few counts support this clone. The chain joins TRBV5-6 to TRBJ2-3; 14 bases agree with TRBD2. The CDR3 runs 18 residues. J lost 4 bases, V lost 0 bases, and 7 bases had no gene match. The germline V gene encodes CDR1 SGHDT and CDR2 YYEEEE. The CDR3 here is CASSLGLAGGPWADTQYF. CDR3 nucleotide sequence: TGTGCCAGCAGCTTGGGACTAGCGGGAGGGCCATGGGCAGATACGCAGTATTTT.